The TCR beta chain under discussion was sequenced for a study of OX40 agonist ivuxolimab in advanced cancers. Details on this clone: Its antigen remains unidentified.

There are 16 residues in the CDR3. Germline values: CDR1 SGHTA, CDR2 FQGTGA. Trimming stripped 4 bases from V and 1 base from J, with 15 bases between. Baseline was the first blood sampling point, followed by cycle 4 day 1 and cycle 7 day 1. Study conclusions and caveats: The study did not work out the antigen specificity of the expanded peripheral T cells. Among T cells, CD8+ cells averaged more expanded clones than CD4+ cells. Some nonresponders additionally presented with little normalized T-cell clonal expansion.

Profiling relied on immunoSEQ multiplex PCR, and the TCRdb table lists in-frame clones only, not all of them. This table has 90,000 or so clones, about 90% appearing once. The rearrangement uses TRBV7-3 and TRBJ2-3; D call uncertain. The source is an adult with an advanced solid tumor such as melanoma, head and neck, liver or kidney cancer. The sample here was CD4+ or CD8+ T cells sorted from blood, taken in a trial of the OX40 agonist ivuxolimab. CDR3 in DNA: TGTGCCAGCAGCTCTTCCCCCGACCCCGGCACAGATACGCAGTATTTT. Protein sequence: CASSSSPDPGTDTQYF.